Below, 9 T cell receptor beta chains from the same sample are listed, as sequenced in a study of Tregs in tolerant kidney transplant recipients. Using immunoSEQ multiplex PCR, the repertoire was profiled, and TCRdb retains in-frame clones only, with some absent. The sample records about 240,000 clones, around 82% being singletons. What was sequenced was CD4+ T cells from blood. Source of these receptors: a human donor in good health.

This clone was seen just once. The CDR3 loop is CASSLDRSNTGELFF. The DNA of the CDR3 is TGTGCCAGCAGCTTGGACAGGTCGAACACCGGGGAGCTGTTTTTT. This chain connects TRBV5-4 to TRBJ2-2, with D possibly TRBD1 on 5 matching bases. The germline CDR1 and CDR2 sequences are SGHNT and YYREEE (reference sequence). Trimming removed 0 bases from V and 0 bases from J, with 6 bases in between. The CDR3 has 15 residues.

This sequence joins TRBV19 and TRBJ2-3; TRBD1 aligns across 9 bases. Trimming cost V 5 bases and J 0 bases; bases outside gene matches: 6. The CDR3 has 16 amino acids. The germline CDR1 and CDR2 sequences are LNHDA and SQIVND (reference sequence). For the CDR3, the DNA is TGTGCCAGTAGTGCAACCGGGACAGGGAGCACAGATACGCAGTATTTT. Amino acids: CASSATGTGSTDTQYF.

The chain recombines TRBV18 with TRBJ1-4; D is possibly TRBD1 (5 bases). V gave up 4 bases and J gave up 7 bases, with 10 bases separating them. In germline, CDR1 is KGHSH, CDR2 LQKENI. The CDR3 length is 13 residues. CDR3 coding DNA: TGTGCCAGCTCACAGGAAAGGGGTGAAAAACTGTTTTTT. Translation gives CASSQERGEKLFF.

The CDR3 spells CASSLAGQGDNSPLHF. The CDR3 coding sequence is TGTGCCAGCAGCTTGGCGGGACAGGGAGATAATTCACCCCTCCACTTT. The rearrangement joins TRBV5-4 to TRBJ1-6; 9 nucleotides line up with TRBD1. The J segment lost 5 bases and the V segment lost 0 bases, leaving 3 bases of the junction unmatched. Germline assignment: CDR1 SGHNT and CDR2 YYREEE (reference sequence). The CDR3 has 16 residues.

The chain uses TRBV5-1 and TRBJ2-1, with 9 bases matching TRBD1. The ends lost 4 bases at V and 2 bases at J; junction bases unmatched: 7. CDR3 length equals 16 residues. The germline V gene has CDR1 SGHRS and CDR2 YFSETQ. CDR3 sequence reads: CASSTGTGRAYNEQFF. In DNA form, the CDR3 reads TGCGCCAGCAGCACGGGGACAGGGAGAGCCTACAATGAGCAGTTCTTC.

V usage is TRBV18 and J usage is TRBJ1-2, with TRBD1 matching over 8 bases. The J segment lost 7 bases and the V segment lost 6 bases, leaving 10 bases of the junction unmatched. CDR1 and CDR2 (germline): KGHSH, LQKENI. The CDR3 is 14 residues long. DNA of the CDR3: TGTGCCAGCTCCACAGACAGGGGTCGTCGTGGCTACACCTTC. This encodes CASSTDRGRRGYTF.

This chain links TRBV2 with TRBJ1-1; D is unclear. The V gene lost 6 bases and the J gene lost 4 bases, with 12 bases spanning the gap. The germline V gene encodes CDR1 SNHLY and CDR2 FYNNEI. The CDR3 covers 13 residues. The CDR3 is CASRTSGGTEAFF. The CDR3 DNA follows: TGTGCCAGCAGGACTAGTGGCGGCACTGAAGCTTTCTTT.

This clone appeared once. The CDR3 coding sequence is TGTGCCAGCGCAGGGGGCAGCACAGATACGCAGTATTTT. Translating gives CASAGGSTDTQYF. The V and J genes are TRBV6-1 and TRBJ2-3; 8 bases line up with TRBD1. Germline-derived CDR1 and CDR2 are MNHNS and SASEGT. The CDR3 runs 13 residues. J gave up 0 bases and V 8 bases, and 1 base lay outside the gene matches.

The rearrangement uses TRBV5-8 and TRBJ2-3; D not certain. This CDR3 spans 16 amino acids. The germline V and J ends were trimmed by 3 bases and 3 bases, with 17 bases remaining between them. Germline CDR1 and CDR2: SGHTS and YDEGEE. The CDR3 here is CASSSPYRTITDTQYF. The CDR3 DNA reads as TGTGCCAGCAGCTCCCCGTACAGAACTATTACAGATACGCAGTATTTT.